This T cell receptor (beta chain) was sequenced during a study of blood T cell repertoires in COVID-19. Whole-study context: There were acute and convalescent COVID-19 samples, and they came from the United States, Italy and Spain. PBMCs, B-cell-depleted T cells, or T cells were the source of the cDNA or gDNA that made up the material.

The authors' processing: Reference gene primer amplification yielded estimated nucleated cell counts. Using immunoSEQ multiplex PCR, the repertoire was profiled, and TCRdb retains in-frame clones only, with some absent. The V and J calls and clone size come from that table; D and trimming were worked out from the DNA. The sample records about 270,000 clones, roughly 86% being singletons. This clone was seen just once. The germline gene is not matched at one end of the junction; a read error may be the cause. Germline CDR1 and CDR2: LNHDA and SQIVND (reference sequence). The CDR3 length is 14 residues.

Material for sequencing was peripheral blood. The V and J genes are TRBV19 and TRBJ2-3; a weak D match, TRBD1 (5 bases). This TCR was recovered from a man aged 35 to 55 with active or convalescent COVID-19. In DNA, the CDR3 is TGTACCAGTAGTATAGACGGACAAACCGATACGCAGTATTTT. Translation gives CTSSIDGQTDTQYF.